The clone carrying this T cell receptor beta chain occurred many times. This specimen comes from a study of T cells in Graves' hyperthyroidism and ophthalmopathy. Study-wide background: At the time of initial diagnosis and before any treatment, peripheral blood was collected.

Newly diagnosed patients aged 18 to 65 had hyperthyroidism of under 2 months' duration. The investigators amplified TCR beta CDR3 regions from RNA transcripts. In the first-round RT-PCR of the TCR CDR3, the HTBI primer set was used. TCRdb called the multiplex PCR reads again in MiXCR, with one record for every CDR3 protein. This sample has some 400,000 distinct CDR3 sequences, with about 15% found just once. The sample taken for sequencing was blood. The sequence came from a woman aged 60 to 75 with Graves' hyperthyroidism.

The chain's CDR3 is CASSPLSGRAGADTQYF. In DNA, the CDR3 is TGTGCCAGCAGCCCTTTAAGCGGGAGGGCCGGAGCAGATACGCAGTATTTT. The rearrangement joins TRBV7-9 to TRBJ2-3; 10 nucleotides match TRBD2. Per germline, CDR1 SEHNR and CDR2 FQNEAQ (reference sequence). The CDR3 has 17 residues. Germline trimming cut 5 bases from V and 4 bases from J; bases unmatched to any gene: 12.